These 32 T cell receptor beta chains were all obtained from the same sample, sequenced in a study of PD-1 blockade in classical Hodgkin lymphoma. Some clones are missing from TCRdb's copy, which holds only in-frame ones; the method was immunoSEQ multiplex PCR. The table shows about 110,000 clones, with roughly nine tenths occurring only once. The patients all showed relapse after autologous stem cell transplantation, while their brentuximab vedotin exposure varied. Material: peripheral blood mononuclear cells (PBMCs), obtained before the second cycle of nivolumab. The receptors stem from a human donor with classical Hodgkin lymphoma.

V gene TRBV19 combines with J gene TRBJ1-1, with 7 nucleotides matching TRBD1. The germline V gene has CDR1 LNHDA and CDR2 SQIVND (reference sequence). The length of the CDR3 is 16 residues. J lost 4 bases, V lost 5 bases, and 13 bases had no gene match. CDR3 sequence reads: CASSDPGQPAGTEAFF. The CDR3, as DNA: TGTGCCAGTAGTGACCCGGGACAGCCGGCGGGCACTGAAGCTTTCTTT. The full variable domain, with the rest looked up from reference TRBV19 and TRBJ1-1, is DGGITQSPKYLFRKEGQNVTLSCEQNLNHDAMYWYRQDPGQGLRLIYYSQIVNDFQKGDIAEGYSVSREKKESFPLTVTSAQKNPTAFYLCASSDPGQPAGTEAFFGQGTRLTVV.

The V call is TRBV27, the J call TRBJ2-1; possibly TRBD1 for D (5 bases). The germline V gene encodes CDR1 MNHEY and CDR2 SMNVEV (reference sequence). The CDR3 covers 17 residues. V dropped 7 bases and J dropped 0 bases, with 19 bases sitting between them. The CDR3 coding sequence is TGTGCCAGCACCCCCAGGGTAGGGGCCAGCTCCTACAATGAGCAGTTCTTC. Translating it yields CASTPRVGASSYNEQFF.

The V and J genes are TRBV7-9 and TRBJ2-1; D perhaps matches TRBD1 (5 bases). The CDR3 is 13 amino acids. Germline loops: CDR1 SEHNR, CDR2 FQNEAQ (reference sequence). Trimming took off 1 base at V and 10 bases at J, with 11 bases between the two ends. CDR3 residues: CASSLGGAWEQFF. Written as DNA, the CDR3 is TGTGCCAGCAGCTTAGGGGGCGCTTGGGAGCAGTTCTTC.

About this clone: One end of the junction fails to match germline, which may point to a read error. V and J are TRBV7-7 and TRBJ2-5, with D perhaps TRBD2 (6 bases). In germline, CDR1 is SSHAT, CDR2 FNYEAQ (reference sequence). This CDR3 has 13 residues. The CDR3 DNA sequence: TGTGCTAGCAGAGCGGGCCCCCAAGAGACCCAGTACTTC. Translating it yields CASRAGPQETQYF.

The chain combines TRBV28 with TRBJ2-7; 13 bases line up with TRBD2. The V gene end was trimmed by 6 bases and the J gene end by 11 bases; junction bases not matched to a gene: 10. The CDR3 covers 14 residues. CDR1 is MDHEN and CDR2 is SYDVKM in the germline V gene. The CDR3 coding sequence is TGTGCCAGCAGCACCCCGGGACTAGCGGGGAGGGAGTACTTC. The encoded protein is CASSTPGLAGREYF. The variable domain in full, completed from reference TRBV28 and TRBJ2-7, reads DVKVTQSSRYLVKRTGEKVFLECVQDMDHENMFWYRQDPGLGLRLIYFSYDVKMKEKGDIPEGYSVSREKKERFSLILESASTNQTSMYLCASSTPGLAGREYFGPGTRLTVT.

This clone showed up just a few times. The rearrangement links TRBV29-1 to TRBJ1-1; D not certain. Germline V gives CDR1 SQVTM, CDR2 ANQGSEA. The CDR3 runs to 12 residues. Between the trimmed V and J ends, which lost 4 bases and 1 base, there was a span of 7 bases. The CDR3 DNA reads as TGCAGCGTTGTCTCCTGGAACACTGAAGCTTTCTTT. Translation gives CSVVSWNTEAFF.

The V and J genes are TRBV5-4 and TRBJ2-7, with TRBD1 identical over 10 bases. This CDR3 has 14 amino acids. V trimming: 4 bases; J trimming: 6 bases; junction bases outside the gene matches: 7. The germline V gene encodes CDR1 SGHNT and CDR2 YYREEE (reference sequence). CDR3: CASSGGQGRREQYF. The CDR3 bases are TGTGCCAGCAGCGGGGGACAGGGGCGTCGCGAGCAGTACTTC.

The chain is built from TRBV7-9 and TRBJ2-2; TRBD1 aligns across 8 bases. Trimming cost V 6 bases and J 0 bases; bases outside gene matches: 12. Germline V lookup: CDR1 SEHNR, CDR2 FQNEAQ (reference sequence). The length of the CDR3 is 18 residues. The CDR3 spells CASRDGAGGLANTGELFF. The CDR3, as DNA: TGTGCCAGCAGAGACGGGGCAGGGGGCCTCGCGAACACCGGGGAGCTGTTTTTT.

V usage is TRBV5-5 and J usage is TRBJ2-7; D is perhaps TRBD1 (6 bases). Germline V lookup: CDR1 SGHKS, CDR2 YYEKEE (reference sequence). V lost 2 bases and J lost 1, with 16 bases in between. CDR3 size: 16 residues. The CDR3: CASSFPQGISSYEQYF. The CDR3 DNA sequence: TGTGCCAGCAGCTTCCCACAGGGAATTTCTTCCTACGAGCAGTACTTC.

This sequence joins TRBV7-9 and TRBJ1-1; the D gene is possibly TRBD1 (5 bases). Deletions cut 5 bases from V and 1 base from J, with 17 bases between. Germline CDR1 reads SEHNR; CDR2 reads FQNEAQ (reference sequence). The CDR3 sequence is 16 residues long. The CDR3 protein is CASSPAGWQGNTEAFF. CDR3 nucleotide sequence: TGTGCCAGCAGCCCAGCCGGTTGGCAGGGGAACACTGAAGCTTTCTTT.

The V and J genes are TRBV5-4 and TRBJ1-3; tentatively, D is TRBD1 (6 bases). Trimming left V 5 bases short and J 8 bases short, with 17 bases between. From germline, CDR1 is SGHNT and CDR2 YYREEE (reference sequence). This CDR3 spans 14 amino acids. The CDR3 DNA is TGTGCCAGCAGTTTACAGGGTATAGGTTACACCATATATTTT. It specifies CASSLQGIGYTIYF.

The rearrangement links TRBV6-5 to TRBJ1-1; TRBD1 matches at 9 bases. The CDR3 spans 14 residues. From germline, CDR1 is MNHEY and CDR2 SVGAGI. The junction had 5 bases not matched to a gene; V was cut back by 6 bases and J by 3 bases. DNA for the CDR3: TGTGCCAGCAGGGGACAGGGATCTGACACTGAAGCTTTCTTT. It encodes CASRGQGSDTEAFF.

Of note for this clone: Other DNA sequences in this sample translate to the same CDR3. The chain couples TRBV11-2 to TRBJ2-7; 7 bases fit TRBD2. The CDR3 totals 15 residues. Germline V lookup: CDR1 SGHAT, CDR2 FQNNGV. The J segment lost 1 base and the V segment lost 5 bases, leaving 8 bases of the junction unmatched. The CDR3: CASSPPGLSSYEQYF. CDR3 sequence (DNA): TGTGCCAGCAGCCCGCCGGGACTATCGTCCTACGAGCAGTACTTC.

The chain recombines TRBV9 with TRBJ1-1, with D possibly being TRBD1 (5 bases). This CDR3 is 16 amino acids long. Germline V gene lookup returns CDR1 SGDLS and CDR2 YYNGEE. V was shortened by 4 bases and J by 0 bases, with 16 bases between the two germline ends. The CDR3 sequence: CASSPVQGNMNTEAFF. CDR3 sequence (DNA): TGTGCCAGCAGCCCAGTCCAGGGCAACATGAACACTGAAGCTTTCTTT.

The chain uses TRBV27 and TRBJ1-5; D is possibly TRBD1 (5 bases). In germline, CDR1 is MNHEY, CDR2 SMNVEV (reference sequence). CDR3 size: 14 residues. Trimming pared 5 bases from V and 7 bases from J, leaving 15 bases between. The CDR3 region has the DNA TGTGCCAGCAGTCCGCGCAGGGAAAACCAGCCCCAGCATTTT. Translated: CASSPRRENQPQHF.

This clone was counted a single time. The chain is built from TRBV15 and TRBJ2-1; 8 bases are a match to TRBD2. Germline V gene lookup returns CDR1 LNHNV and CDR2 YYDKDF (reference sequence). CDR3 length equals 16 residues. The trim removed 0 bases at V and 7 bases at J, leaving 8 bases unmatched. The CDR3 sequence is CATSRETSGVGNEQFF. CDR3 DNA sequence: TGTGCCACCAGCAGAGAAACTAGCGGAGTGGGGAATGAGCAGTTCTTC.

The V call is TRBV2, the J call TRBJ1-6; TRBD1 agrees at 10 bases. Germline lookup yields CDR1 SNHLY and CDR2 FYNNEI. The CDR3 runs 14 residues. The V and J ends lost 4 bases and 9 bases, in that order; junction bases with no gene match: 3. In DNA, the CDR3 is TGTGCCAGCAGTGGGGACAGGGGAGGTTCACCCCTCCACTTT. Translation gives CASSGDRGGSPLHF.

V usage is TRBV29-1 and J usage is TRBJ1-1; no clear D gene. Trimming shortened V by 6 bases and J by 1 base, and 9 bases separated the two germline ends. The germline CDR1 and CDR2 sequences are SQVTM and ANQGSEA. The CDR3 sequence is 12 residues long. The CDR3 sequence: CSVGYKNTEAFF. The CDR3 region has the DNA TGCAGCGTCGGATATAAGAACACTGAAGCTTTCTTT. Based on the CDR3 plus reference TRBV29-1 and TRBJ1-1, the full variable domain is SAVISQKPSRDICQRGTSLTIQCQVDSQVTMMFWYRQQPGQSLTLIATANQGSEATYESGFVIDKFPISRPNLTFSTLTVSNMSPEDSSIYLCSVGYKNTEAFFGQGTRLTVV.

The genes are TRBV10-1 and TRBJ1-2, with D unresolved. V gave up 0 bases and J gave up 5 bases, with 7 bases separating them. Germline V gene lookup returns CDR1 WNHNN and CDR2 SYGVQD (reference sequence). This CDR3 contains 13 residues. The CDR3 DNA is TGCGCCAGCAGTGAGTCGAATCTTTATGGCTACACCTTC. Translating gives CASSESNLYGYTF.

V is TRBV5-6 and J is TRBJ2-7; possible D gene TRBD2, 5 bases. Germline-derived CDR1 and CDR2 are SGHDT and YYEEEE. The CDR3 runs to 17 residues. Trimming took off 4 bases at V and 6 bases at J, with 26 bases between the two ends. DNA of the CDR3: TGTGCCAGCAGCCCAGGACGCGGGCCTACGCAGCCTCGCGAGCAGTACTTC. Its protein is CASSPGRGPTQPREQYF.

The V and J genes are TRBV28 and TRBJ1-4, with unresolved D. The V gene's germline CDR1 is MDHEN and CDR2 SYDVKM. CDR3 length: 15 amino acids. Trimming stripped 2 bases from V and 8 bases from J, with 15 bases between. DNA for the CDR3: TGTGCCAGCAGTTTACCCCGGGAGGGTGGGGAAAAACTGTTTTTT. It encodes CASSLPREGGEKLFF.

This chain connects TRBV5-5 to TRBJ2-7, with unresolved D. V was trimmed by 2 bases and J by 2 bases, leaving 17 bases between them. The germline CDR1 and CDR2 sequences are SGHKS and YYEKEE (reference sequence). This CDR3 spans 16 amino acids. The CDR3 is CASSFVSGWGTYEQYF. The CDR3 region has the DNA TGTGCCAGCAGCTTTGTTTCCGGATGGGGAACCTACGAGCAGTACTTC.

This clone has just one count. The V and J genes are TRBV6-5 and TRBJ2-7; maybe TRBD2 (5 bases). Germline V CDR1 and CDR2: MNHEY, SVGAGI. This CDR3 contains 15 residues. Between the trimmed V and J ends, which lost 4 bases and 0 bases, there was a span of 13 bases. For the CDR3, the DNA is TGTGCCAGCAGTTCCACAGCGGACTCCTCCTACGAGCAGTACTTC. Translating it yields CASSSTADSSYEQYF.

This chain connects TRBV14 to TRBJ2-7; D perhaps matches TRBD1 (5 bases). Germline values: CDR1 SGHDN, CDR2 FVKESK. The CDR3 totals 15 residues. V was cut by 0 bases and J by 0 bases, with 9 bases left in between. The CDR3 nucleotides are TGTGCCAGCAGCCAAGACAGGGTCAGCTCCTACGAGCAGTACTTC. It yields the protein CASSQDRVSSYEQYF.

The genes are TRBV6-5 and TRBJ1-1; 7 nucleotides line up with TRBD1. The V gene end was trimmed by 6 bases and the J gene end by 3 bases; junction bases not matched to a gene: 7. This CDR3 spans 14 amino acids. Germline assignment: CDR1 MNHEY and CDR2 SVGAGI. CDR3 nucleotide sequence: TGTGCCAGCAGCGTTGGACAGGCGGACACTGAAGCTTTCTTT. Residues: CASSVGQADTEAFF.

The chain has TRBV4-1 and TRBJ2-2, with 11 bases aligning to TRBD1. CDR1 is MGHRA and CDR2 is YSYEKL in the germline V gene. This CDR3 has 17 residues. The V gene end was trimmed by 4 bases and the J gene end by 6 bases; junction bases not matched to a gene: 10. CDR3 in amino acids: CASSPGTGGRASGELFF. In nucleotides, the CDR3 is TGCGCCAGCAGCCCGGGGACAGGGGGAAGGGCGTCCGGGGAGCTGTTTTTT.

This chain uses TRBV10-3 with TRBJ1-1, with a weak D call TRBD1 (6 bases). Germline V gene data show CDR1 as ENHRY and CDR2 as SYGVKD. There are 15 residues in the CDR3. Between the trimmed V and J ends, which lost 4 bases and 0 bases, there was a span of 12 bases. Here the CDR3 DNA reads TGTGCCATCAGTGCTCGGACAGCCATGAACACTGAAGCTTTCTTT. Encoded protein: CAISARTAMNTEAFF.

This clone occurred once. The V gene is TRBV19, the J gene TRBJ1-2; D unresolved. The CDR3 spans 16 residues. V shed 4 bases and J shed 0 bases, with 15 bases lying between them. Germline V gives CDR1 LNHDA, CDR2 SQIVND (reference sequence). CDR3 loop: CASSRTATIANYGYTF. Written as DNA, the CDR3 is TGTGCCAGTAGTAGAACAGCGACCATAGCTAACTATGGCTACACCTTC.

The chain employs TRBV5-5 and TRBJ1-5, with a possible D match to TRBD1 (6 bases). With 0 bases removed from V and 10 bases from J, the gap between germline ends came to 17 bases. Per germline, CDR1 SGHKS and CDR2 YYEKEE (reference sequence). The CDR3 totals 15 residues. CDR3 loop: CASSLGWVQGKPQHF. CDR3 in DNA: TGTGCCAGCAGCTTGGGCTGGGTACAGGGAAAACCCCAGCATTTT.

J is TRBJ2-1 and V is TRBV18; 9 bases align to TRBD2. The CDR3 loop spans 16 amino acids. The V and J ends lost 1 base and 6 bases, in that order; junction bases with no gene match: 7. Germline CDR1 reads KGHSH; CDR2 reads LQKENI. The CDR3 nucleotides read TGTGCCAGCTCACCACTACCTAGCGGGATTGGCAATGAGCAGTTCTTC. Its protein is CASSPLPSGIGNEQFF.

This sequence joins TRBV28 and TRBJ1-4; no clear D. In germline, CDR1 is MDHEN, CDR2 SYDVKM. The CDR3 length is 15 residues. V was cut by 5 bases and J by 5 bases, with 15 bases left in between. The CDR3 reads CASSPWALGNEKLFF. The CDR3 region has the DNA TGTGCCAGCAGTCCCTGGGCCCTGGGAAATGAAAAACTGTTTTTT.

With respect to this clone: Distinct nucleotide sequences in the sample also encode this CDR3. V and J are TRBV20-1 and TRBJ1-1; unclear D gene. The CDR3 sequence is 11 residues long. Germline-derived CDR1 and CDR2 are DFQATT and SNEGSKA (reference sequence). V was trimmed by 3 bases and J by 1 base, leaving 3 bases between them. The CDR3 DNA reads TGCAGTGCTAGGGAGAACACTGAAGCTTTCTTT. This codes for CSARENTEAFF.